These 17 T cell receptor beta chains were all obtained from the same sample, sequenced in a study of CD8+ T cells in alopecia areata. Sequencing used cDNA as its template, made by extracting RNA and reverse transcribing it. Clones were sequenced by immunoSEQ multiplex PCR, and TCRdb holds only the in-frame ones, with some missing. Of fewer than 200,000 clones listed, just under 60% are singletons. This specimen was CD4+ T cells sorted from blood, taken at week 0. Receptors originate from a human donor with alopecia areata.

CDR3 in DNA: TGCGCCAGCAGCCAAGATAGAAGGGGGGGGCTTGAGACCCAGTACTTC. It yields the protein CASSQDRRGGLETQYF. The chain recombines TRBV4-1 with TRBJ2-5; the D gene is possibly TRBD2 (7 bases). The CDR3 runs to 16 residues. Germline CDR1 is MGHRA and CDR2 is YSYEKL. The V end was cut by 0 bases, the J end by 5 bases, with 16 bases between.

V is TRBV4-2 and J is TRBJ2-3, with a weak D call TRBD2 (6 bases). The CDR3 runs 16 residues. Trimming left V 6 bases short and J 9 bases short, with 25 bases between. The V gene's germline CDR1 is LGHNA and CDR2 YNFKEQ. In DNA, the CDR3 is TGTGCCAGCAGTCCAAGGGTCCAACCCACTGGGGGGACGCAGTATTTT. Its protein is CASSPRVQPTGGTQYF.

In its sample, this clone was seen a few times. The J gene is TRBJ2-3, the V gene TRBV30; the D call may be TRBD1 or TRBD2 (5 bases each). The ends were cut back, 2 bases at V and 2 bases at J, with 8 bases in the middle. The CDR3 runs to 13 residues. Germline V gene lookup returns CDR1 GTSNPN and CDR2 SVGIG (reference sequence). CDR3 residues: CAWSHGATDTQYF. For the CDR3, the DNA is TGTGCCTGGAGTCACGGGGCCACAGATACGCAGTATTTT.

The chain carries TRBV4-1 and TRBJ2-7; 11 bases are shared with TRBD2. Germline V lookup: CDR1 MGHRA, CDR2 YSYEKL. This CDR3 spans 17 amino acids. V lost 0 bases to trimming and J lost 3 bases; unmatched junction nucleotides: 7. CDR3 sequence reads: CASSQDILAGGRYEQYF. CDR3 bases: TGCGCCAGCAGCCAAGATATCCTAGCGGGGGGTCGCTACGAGCAGTACTTC.

This clone was picked up one time. The chain uses TRBV7-9 and TRBJ1-2; the D is unclear. Germline CDR1 reads SEHNR; CDR2 reads FQNEAQ (reference sequence). V was pared by 1 base and J by 7 bases, with 16 bases between. The CDR3 length is 15 residues. The DNA for the CDR3 is TGTGCCAGCAGCTTAGAAGGACGTGAGTCACGTGGCTACACCTTC. This sequence encodes CASSLEGRESRGYTF.

This clone appeared a few times. The chain couples TRBV19 to TRBJ1-5; tentatively, D is TRBD1 (6 bases). Germline CDR1 is LNHDA and CDR2 is SQIVND (reference sequence). The CDR3 is made up of 14 amino acids. V shed 8 bases and J shed 7 bases, with 18 bases lying between them. The CDR3 bases are TGTGCCAGTTCCCGTGGCAGGGGCGGGCAGCCCCAGCATTTT. Protein product: CASSRGRGGQPQHF.

This clone was detected only a few times. The genes are TRBV23-1 and TRBJ2-3, with TRBD1 identical over 7 bases. TRBV23-1 is designated an ORF whose function remains uncertain. V lost 2 bases to trimming and J lost 1 base; unmatched junction nucleotides: 9. This CDR3 region has 17 residues. The DNA of the CDR3 is TGCGCCAGCAGTCAACAGCGACAGGGCCCCGGCACAGATACGCAGTATTTT. This encodes CASSQQRQGPGTDTQYF.

The chain recombines TRBV9 with TRBJ1-1, with D hard to call. V lost 4 bases, J lost 0 bases, and 10 bases lay in between. Germline V gene sequence: CDR1 SGDLS, CDR2 YYNGEE. This CDR3 contains 14 residues. As DNA, the CDR3 is TGTGCCAGCAGCCCGAGAAGGATGAACACTGAAGCTTTCTTT. It encodes CASSPRRMNTEAFF.

This chain links TRBV11-2 with TRBJ2-5; 10 bases line up with TRBD1. Germline V gene lookup returns CDR1 SGHAT and CDR2 FQNNGV. The V and J ends lost 0 bases and 7 bases, in that order; junction bases with no gene match: 5. The CDR3 is 15 amino acids. The CDR3 DNA sequence: TGTGCCAGCAGCTTAGAGGGACAGGGGTTGGGGACCCAGTACTTC. It encodes CASSLEGQGLGTQYF. Full variable domain (outside the CDR3, taken from reference TRBV11-2 and TRBJ2-5): EAGVAQSPRYKIIEKRQSVAFWCNPISGHATLYWYQQILGQGPKLLIQFQNNGVVDDSQLPKDRFSAERLKGVDSTLKIQPAKLEDSAVYLCASSLEGQGLGTQYFGPGTRLLVL.

This clone was picked up a small number of times. The CDR3 loop is CSALRGANEQYF. DNA for the CDR3: TGCAGCGCTCTTAGGGGGGCCAACGAGCAGTACTTC. The rearrangement uses TRBV29-1 and TRBJ2-7; D possibly matches TRBD1 or TRBD2 (6 bases each). CDR1 and CDR2 (germline): SQVTM, ANQGSEA. The CDR3 loop spans 12 amino acids. V was trimmed by 7 bases and J by 5 bases, leaving 15 bases between them.

The chain is built from TRBV5-1 and TRBJ2-2; D uncertain. V shed 0 bases and J shed 4 bases, with 10 bases lying between them. Germline V gene data show CDR1 as SGHRS and CDR2 as YFSETQ. The length of the CDR3 is 15 residues. The CDR3 sequence: CASSLEALFTGELFF. CDR3 DNA sequence: TGCGCCAGCAGCTTGGAAGCGTTATTCACCGGGGAGCTGTTTTTT.

The gene calls are TRBV30 and TRBJ1-2; tentative D call: TRBD1 (6 bases). The germline V gene encodes CDR1 GTSNPN and CDR2 SVGIG (reference sequence). V lost 0 bases, J lost 3 bases, and 17 bases lay in between. This CDR3 has 16 residues. The CDR3 bases are TGTGCCTGGAGTGTGGCAGGGGAGTGGTCTTACTATGGCTACACCTTC. Encoded protein: CAWSVAGEWSYYGYTF.

V and J are TRBV2 and TRBJ2-3; TRBD2 matches 13 bases. J lost 6 bases, V lost 5 bases, and 8 bases had no gene match. The CDR3 totals 16 residues. Germline assignment: CDR1 SNHLY and CDR2 FYNNEI. The CDR3 DNA reads TGTGCCAGCAGTCGACTAGCGGGGGGTCTAGGGGATACGCAGTATTTT. Translating it yields CASSRLAGGLGDTQYF.

V and J are TRBV27 and TRBJ2-5, with 12 bases aligning to TRBD2. Germline V CDR1 and CDR2: MNHEY, SMNVEV (reference sequence). CDR3 size: 15 residues. Trimming took 3 bases from V and 6 from J; bases not matched to a gene: 5. CDR3 loop: CASSFLAGGIKTQYF. The CDR3 coding sequence is TGTGCCAGCAGTTTCCTAGCGGGGGGGATAAAGACCCAGTACTTC.

The chain employs TRBV30 and TRBJ2-5; unclear D gene. In germline, CDR1 is GTSNPN, CDR2 SVGIG (reference sequence). The ends were cut back, 2 bases at V and 5 bases at J, with 9 bases in the middle. This CDR3 region has 12 residues. This CDR3 reads CAWSWLSETQYF. CDR3 coding DNA: TGTGCCTGGAGTTGGCTCAGCGAGACCCAGTACTTC. The full variable domain, with the rest looked up from reference TRBV30 and TRBJ2-5, is SQTIHQWPATLVQPVGSPLSLECTVEGTSNPNLYWYRQAAGRGLQLLFYSVGIGQISSEVPQNLSASRPQDRQFILSSKKLLLSDSGFYLCAWSWLSETQYFGPGTRLLVL.

The rearrangement joins TRBV20-1 to TRBJ1-1; unclear D gene. In germline, CDR1 is DFQATT, CDR2 SNEGSKA (reference sequence). The CDR3 totals 11 residues. The V end was cut by 7 bases, the J end by 2 bases, with 8 bases between. CDR3 sequence reads: CSVRGNTEAFF. In DNA form, the CDR3 reads TGCAGTGTTCGTGGAAACACTGAAGCTTTCTTT.

A few counts support this clone. In DNA, the CDR3 is TGTGCCAGCAGTTACTCTGGGGGCGCGAGGAACACTGAAGCTTTCTTT. This codes for CASSYSGGARNTEAFF. The genes are TRBV6-5 and TRBJ1-1; maybe TRBD1 (6 bases). Deletions cut 0 bases from V and 1 base from J, with 12 bases between. CDR1 is MNHEY and CDR2 is SVGAGI in the germline V gene. The CDR3 runs to 16 residues.